The 6 T cell receptor beta chains below were found in one sample sequenced in a study of cytomegalovirus exposure and HLA in healthy donors. The PCR employed 60 Vbeta primers together with 13 Jbeta primers. Using immunoSEQ multiplex PCR, the repertoire was profiled, and TCRdb retains in-frame clones only, with some absent. Seen here are 150,000 to 200,000 clones, roughly 84% observed once, and the top ten hold about 2%. Sequenced input: PBMCs. These TCRs come from a man between 18 and 29 years old in good health and CMV-seropositive.

The rearrangement joins TRBV19 to TRBJ1-2; tentative D call: TRBD1 (5 bases). CDR3 length: 14 amino acids. The germline V gene has CDR1 LNHDA and CDR2 SQIVND (reference sequence). V lost 4 bases and J 4 bases, leaving 13 bases between the germline ends. The CDR3, as DNA: TGTGCCAGTAGTACACCCGGGGGGGGCTATGGCTACACCTTC. Amino acids: CASSTPGGGYGYTF.

The chain combines TRBV19 with TRBJ2-7, with 9 nucleotides matching TRBD1. The length of the CDR3 is 13 residues. V was pared by 3 bases and J by 5 bases, with 2 bases of the junction left unmatched. Germline V lookup: CDR1 LNHDA, CDR2 SQIVND (reference sequence). The DNA for the CDR3 is TGTGCCAGTAGTATCACAGGGGGCCACGAGCAGTACTTC. It yields the protein CASSITGGHEQYF.

In the case of this clone: Other nucleotide sequences in the sample specify the same CDR3. The chain combines TRBV6-6 with TRBJ1-1, with a tentative D call TRBD1 (6 bases). V lost 5 bases and J 1 base, leaving 11 bases between the germline ends. Germline V gene lookup returns CDR1 MNHNY and CDR2 SVGAGI (reference sequence). CDR3 length equals 14 residues. The chain's CDR3 is CASSGDRPNTEAFF. Here the CDR3 DNA reads TGTGCCAGCAGTGGCGACAGGCCGAACACTGAAGCTTTCTTT.

The V and J genes are TRBV9 and TRBJ1-5; possibly TRBD1 for D (5 bases). Germline lookup yields CDR1 SGDLS and CDR2 YYNGEE. The V gene lost 3 bases and the J gene lost 0 bases, with 10 bases spanning the gap. The CDR3 consists of 15 residues. CDR3 sequence: CASSAAGHSNQPQHF. The CDR3 nucleotides are TGTGCCAGCAGCGCCGCAGGGCATAGCAATCAGCCCCAGCATTTT. The full variable domain, with the rest looked up from reference TRBV9 and TRBJ1-5, is DSGVTQTPKHLITATGQRVTLRCSPRSGDLSVYWYQQSLDQGLQFLIQYYNGEERAKGNILERFSAQQFPDLHSELNLSSLELGDSALYFCASSAAGHSNQPQHFGDGTRLSIL.

This chain connects TRBV5-4 to TRBJ1-1, with D unclear. The germline CDR1 and CDR2 sequences are SGHNT and YYREEE (reference sequence). Trimming pared 0 bases from V and 5 bases from J, leaving 11 bases between. The CDR3 has 14 residues. CDR3 amino acids: CASSLEGAVTEAFF. CDR3 coding DNA: TGTGCCAGCAGCTTGGAGGGAGCAGTAACTGAAGCTTTCTTT.

The chain carries TRBV27 and TRBJ1-5; 8 nucleotides align to TRBD1. The CDR3 is 15 residues long. J was trimmed by 2 bases and V by 6 bases; bases with no gene match: 6. The germline gives CDR1 MNHEY, CDR2 SMNVEV (reference sequence). Here the CDR3 DNA reads TGTGCCAGCAGAGGGACAGGAAAGGGCAATCAGCCCCAGCATTTT. This codes for CASRGTGKGNQPQHF.